Listed below are T cell receptor beta chains from one sample, sequenced in a study of blood T cell repertoires in COVID-19. Repertoires were generated with immunoSEQ multiplex PCR, while TCRdb's copy carries only in-frame clones and drops some. Of about 210,000 clones detected, roughly 80% appear once; the ten largest clones hold under 12%. Source material: peripheral blood. The receptors derive from a woman older than 75 with COVID-19, enrolled during active disease. Each CDR3 is given with its conserved first and last residue. D genes are given only for firm matches. Clone size is not always given. Where it is, it says once, few, many or a class for expanded clones.

j_call d_call clone_size v_call cdr3_nt cdr3_aa
TRBJ2-7 - - TRBV5-1 TGCGCCAGCAGCCCGTCGATGAGGACCGCGGGCGAGCAGTACTTC CASSPSMRTAGEQYF
TRBJ2-4 - - TRBV10-2 TGCGCCAGCAGTGTACAGGCGCCCAAAAACATTCAGTACTTC CASSVQAPKNIQYF
TRBJ2-5 TRBD1 - TRBV7-2 TGTGCCAGCAGGGGGACAGGGCAAGAGACCCAGTACTTC CASRGTGQETQYF
TRBJ2-5 TRBD2 - TRBV19 TGTGCCAGTAGTGGCTACGGGGGGGGGAAAGAGACCCAGTACTTC CASSGYGGGKETQYF
TRBJ2-1 - - TRBV2 TGTGCCAGCAGTGAATTCGGGGGCTCCTACAATGAGCAGTTCTTC CASSEFGGSYNEQFF
TRBJ1-5 - - TRBV7-2 TGTGCCAGCAGTGCTGGACTCAACAATCAGCCCCAGCATTTT CASSAGLNNQPQHF
TRBJ1-3 - - TRBV21-1 TGTGCCAGCAGCATCATCCGGGACAGCTCTGGAAACACCATATATTTT CASSIIRDSSGNTIYF
TRBJ2-2 - - TRBV4-3 TGCGCCAGCAGCCAAGTCCAGGGAGGCACCGGGGAGCTGTTTTTT CASSQVQGGTGELFF
TRBJ1-1 TRBD1 few TRBV15 TGTGCCACCAGGAGACAGGGGAACACTGAAGCTTTCTTT CATRRQGNTEAFF
TRBJ1-4 TRBD1 - TRBV15 TGTGCCACCAGCATCCCAGGGGGCGAAAAACTGTTTTTT CATSIPGGEKLFF
TRBJ1-4 TRBD1 - TRBV11-2 TGTGCCAGCAGCCCAGGACAGGGGGCTGGTGAAAAACTGTTTTTT CASSPGQGAGEKLFF